Following are 17 T cell receptor beta chains from one sample sequenced in a study of blood T cell repertoires in COVID-19. Measured with immunoSEQ multiplex PCR; TCRdb has only the in-frame clones, and not every one. The data contain about 220,000 clones, roughly 80% of them singletons. The sequencing sample was made of peripheral blood. The receptor source for this set is a woman in her seventies with acute or convalescent COVID-19.

The rearrangement uses TRBV27 and TRBJ1-2; TRBD1 aligns across 7 bases. In germline, CDR1 is MNHEY, CDR2 SMNVEV (reference sequence). V dropped 4 bases and J dropped 2; count of bases not matched to a gene: 10. This CDR3 has 16 residues. The CDR3 sequence: CASSSSQGIPNYGYTF. The CDR3 DNA reads TGTGCCAGCAGTTCCTCACAGGGGATTCCCAACTATGGCTACACCTTC.

CDR3: CSASVLTGVGGQPQHF. CDR3 bases: TGCAGTGCTAGTGTTCTCACCGGGGTAGGGGGCCAGCCCCAGCATTTT. This chain connects TRBV20-1 to TRBJ1-5; TRBD1 aligns across 7 bases. CDR1 is DFQATT and CDR2 is SNEGSKA in the germline V gene (reference sequence). The CDR3 is 16 residues long. The junction had 15 bases not matched to a gene; V was cut back by 3 bases and J by 7 bases.

The chain combines TRBV24-1 with TRBJ1-6; 8 bases are a match to TRBD1. CDR3 length equals 16 residues. Germline CDR1 and CDR2: KGHDR and SFDVKD. After removal of 12 bases from V and 3 bases from J, the junction contained 12 bases not matched to a gene. DNA for the CDR3: TGTGCCCCACGACCGGACAGGGCGAACTATAATTCACCCCTCCACTTT. Translation gives CAPRPDRANYNSPLHF.

The chain is built from TRBV11-2 and TRBJ1-2; a possible D gene is TRBD1 (5 bases). Trimming took 0 bases from V and 8 from J, leaving 19 bases between them. This CDR3 has 16 amino acids. Germline V lookup: CDR1 SGHAT, CDR2 FQNNGV. The CDR3, as DNA: TGTGCCAGCAGCTTAGATCGGGGGGGTCTGGGTGGCGGCTACACCTTC. Its protein is CASSLDRGGLGGGYTF.

The chain has TRBV14 and TRBJ2-3; D not certain. V was clipped by 4 bases and J by 5 bases, with 10 bases between them. Germline CDR1 and CDR2: SGHDN and FVKESK. The CDR3 has 13 amino acids. CDR3 in DNA: TGTGCCAGCAGCCCCCTTAATAGAGATACGCAGTATTTT. It codes for CASSPLNRDTQYF.

This clone was observed a single time. This sequence joins TRBV6-5 and TRBJ2-3; 9 bases align to TRBD1. Germline V CDR1 and CDR2: MNHEY, SVGAGI. V was pared by 6 bases and J by 6 bases, with 4 bases of the junction left unmatched. The CDR3 is 13 amino acids. The CDR3: CASRRQGEDTQYF. The CDR3 DNA reads as TGTGCCAGCAGGAGACAGGGGGAGGATACGCAGTATTTT.

In this sample, this clone turned up a few times. This chain joins TRBV5-4 and TRBJ1-4; 9 nucleotides line up with TRBD1. CDR3 length equals 14 residues. After removal of 3 bases from V and 7 bases from J, the junction contained 4 bases not matched to a gene. Looked up from germline, CDR1 is SGHNT and CDR2 is YYREEE (reference sequence). CDR3 coding DNA: TGTGCCAGCAGCTCACAGGGGGCGGTTGAAAAACTGTTTTTT. This sequence encodes CASSSQGAVEKLFF.

DNA for the CDR3: TGTGCCAGCAGTCTAACGGGACAGGGGTTTGAGCAGTACGTC. It specifies CASSLTGQGFEQYV. The V and J genes are TRBV6-5 and TRBJ2-7, with TRBD1 matching over 10 bases. V trimming: 5 bases; J trimming: 7 bases; junction bases outside the gene matches: 8. The CDR3 is made up of 14 amino acids. Germline V gene data show CDR1 as MNHEY and CDR2 as SVGAGI.

In this sample, this clone turned up once. In nucleotides, the CDR3 is TGTGCCAGCAGTGATCCGCTTAAACAGGGGCTCGGGGGCTACACCTTC. As protein: CASSDPLKQGLGGYTF. The chain has TRBV6-1 and TRBJ1-2; 7 bases match TRBD1. From germline, CDR1 is MNHNS and CDR2 SASEGT. This CDR3 region has 16 residues. J lost 8 bases, V lost 3 bases, and 15 bases had no gene match.

The chain recombines TRBV7-9 with TRBJ2-7, with 16 bases identical to TRBD2. From germline, CDR1 is SEHNR and CDR2 FQNEAQ (reference sequence). With 1 base clipped from V and 7 bases from J, the junction kept 7 bases outside the gene matches. The CDR3 has 17 residues. The chain's CDR3 is CASSLGGTSGGALEQYF. CDR3 bases: TGTGCCAGCAGCTTAGGAGGGACTAGCGGGGGGGCCTTGGAGCAGTACTTC.

The V and J genes are TRBV6-5 and TRBJ2-2, with D hard to call. Germline values: CDR1 MNHEY, CDR2 SVGAGI. The CDR3 has 12 residues. With 8 bases removed from V and 3 bases from J, the gap between germline ends came to 7 bases. In nucleotides, the CDR3 is TGTGCCAGCTCCACGGACACCGGGGAGCTGTTTTTT. This codes for CASSTDTGELFF.

The rearrangement joins TRBV6-6 to TRBJ1-5, with 7 bases fitting TRBD1. Germline CDR1 reads MNHNY; CDR2 reads SVGAGI (reference sequence). The CDR3 has 14 residues. Germline trimming cut 6 bases from V and 11 bases from J; bases unmatched to any gene: 13. The CDR3 region is CASRTTGSLMAQHF. CDR3 bases: TGTGCCAGCAGGACGACAGGGTCTCTTATGGCCCAGCATTTT.

The chain carries TRBV29-1 and TRBJ2-7; D uncertain. The V end was cut by 7 bases, the J end by 0 bases, with 10 bases between. The CDR3 has 12 amino acids. Germline V CDR1 and CDR2: SQVTM, ANQGSEA. The CDR3 DNA sequence: TGCAGCGCTGCGACTTACTCCTACGAGCAGTACTTC. Translated: CSAATYSYEQYF.

The V call is TRBV7-2, the J call TRBJ2-5; possible D gene TRBD2, 5 bases. V gave up 1 base and J gave up 0 bases, with 6 bases separating them. The CDR3 runs to 14 residues. Germline V gene sequence: CDR1 SGHTA, CDR2 FQGNSA. The CDR3 here is CASSLGEYQETQYF. The DNA of the CDR3 is TGTGCCAGCAGCTTAGGGGAGTACCAAGAGACCCAGTACTTC. The whole variable domain, remainder taken from reference TRBV7-2 and TRBJ2-5, is GAGVSQSPSNKVTEKGKDVELRCDPISGHTALYWYRQSLGQGLEFLIYFQGNSAPDKSGLPSDRFSAERTGGSVSTLTIQRTQQEDSAVYLCASSLGEYQETQYFGPGTRLLVL.

V usage is TRBV3-1 (or the pseudogene TRBV3-2) and J usage is TRBJ2-1; the match to TRBD2 covers 7 bases. Germline CDR1 reads LGHDT; CDR2 reads YNNKEL (reference sequence). V gave up 1 base and J gave up 7 bases; unmatched junction bases: 7. The CDR3 runs 15 residues. The CDR3 nucleotides read TGTGCCAGCAGCCAAGGCCAATTGGGGGGGAATGAGCAGTTCTTC. Amino acids: CASSQGQLGGNEQFF.

This clone appeared once. The J gene is TRBJ1-2, the V gene TRBV3-1 (or the pseudogene TRBV3-2); possibly TRBD1 for D (5 bases). This CDR3 is 13 amino acids long. Germline CDR1 LGHDT, CDR2 YNNKEL (reference sequence). V was clipped by 2 bases and J by 1 base, with 5 bases between them. CDR3 residues: CASSQQGNYGYTF. As DNA, the CDR3 is TGTGCCAGCAGCCAACAGGGTAACTATGGCTACACCTTC.

The chain couples TRBV7-2 to TRBJ2-5, with 8 bases fitting TRBD2. V shed 1 base, J shed 5 bases, and the junction held 6 bases outside the gene matches. Looked up from germline, CDR1 is SGHTA and CDR2 is FQGNSA. The CDR3 totals 15 residues. The CDR3 region is CASSLDGGAGETQYF. The CDR3 region has the DNA TGTGCCAGCAGCTTAGACGGGGGGGCCGGGGAGACCCAGTACTTC.